The table lists the clone carrying this T cell receptor beta chain with a few counts. The V and J ends lost 0 bases and 11 bases respectively, with 10 bases between them. Germline CDR1 reads MGHRA; CDR2 reads YSYEKL. CDR3 size: 12 residues. The data originate from a study of T cells in Graves' hyperthyroidism and ophthalmopathy. RNA transcripts yielded amplified TCR beta CDR3 regions. Carried out on the TCR CDR3, a first-round RT-PCR used the HTBI primer set. One entry per CDR3 protein, called by TCRdb with MiXCR from the multiplex PCR reads. Found here are around 760,000 distinct CDR3 sequences, about 35% of them singletons; the top ten hold less than 40%.

Sequencing was performed on blood. This rearrangement joins TRBV4-1 to TRBJ1-2, with D unclear. This TCR was sampled from a woman in her thirties or forties with Graves' hyperthyroidism. This CDR3 is CASSQDQWGYTF. The CDR3 DNA reads as TGCGCCAGCAGCCAAGATCAATGGGGATACACCTTC.